This T cell receptor beta chain was profiled in a study of T cell responses to AZD1222 COVID-19 vaccine. Study results and caveats: Reportedly, nearly half of unique spike TCRs recognized epitopes outside B.1.351/B.1.1.7 mutations. Recipients of AZD1222 seropositive at baseline numbered only 6 or 7.

CDR1 is MDHEN, CDR2 SYDVKM, per germline. The ends lost 6 bases at V and 3 bases at J; junction bases unmatched: 5. This CDR3 is 14 amino acids long. TCRdb's copy holds only in-frame clones and misses some; the assay was immunoSEQ multiplex PCR. The sample yields around 170,000 clones, approximately 91% seen once. In this sample, this clone turned up once. Its specificity is not known. This TCR came from an adult in good health. V is TRBV28 and J is TRBJ1-2; 9 positions match TRBD1. This specimen was peripheral blood, taken on day 0 of AZD1222 vaccination. CDR3 loop: CASSKRTGDYGYTF. The CDR3 DNA follows: TGTGCCAGCAGCAAACGGACAGGGGACTATGGCTACACCTTC.